This TCR beta chain was recorded in a study of blood T cells in healthy people across ages. Whole-study results and caveats: Both naive CD4+ cell counts and diversity were greater in long-lived donors than in aged donors. Those diversity estimates obtained from one million T cells were thought to be underestimates.

Each sample yielded at least 6 million isolated PBMCs. Per germline, CDR1 SNHLY and CDR2 FYNNEI. The CDR3 loop spans 15 amino acids. V lost 4 bases and J 4 bases, leaving 15 bases between the germline ends. A second PCR of 7 to 11 cycles used a sample-barcoded 5' primer and a J-beta primer mix. Every molecule of cDNA carried a tag from a template-switch adaptor with 12 random nucleotides. Using its own MiXCR run on the 5' RACE reads, TCRdb lists one record per CDR3 protein. The sample shows roughly 1.7 million distinct CDR3 sequences, around 36% of them seen only once. Remarks on this clonotype: The antigen remains unidentified.

The source is a woman aged 25 to 39 in good health. The chain uses TRBV2 and TRBJ2-3; D not certain. The sample was blood. The CDR3 DNA is TGTGCCAGCAGTGCCAGGTTTTCCGACGCAGATACGCAGTATTTT. It yields the protein CASSARFSDADTQYF.